Below, 12 T cell receptor beta chains from the same sample are listed, as sequenced in a study of cytomegalovirus exposure and HLA in healthy donors. 13 Jbeta primers and 60 Vbeta primers were used for the PCR. Assay used: immunoSEQ multiplex PCR; TCRdb lists only in-frame clones, some missing. The sample has under 200,000 clones, roughly 83% seen once. The sample taken for sequencing was PBMCs. Receptors originate from a boy younger than 10 in good health and CMV-seronegative.

This clone was seen only once. The rearrangement links TRBV7-6 to TRBJ2-5; 8 positions agree with TRBD2. Germline V gene data show CDR1 as SGHVS and CDR2 as FNYEAQ. The CDR3 is made up of 16 amino acids. The J segment lost 2 bases and the V segment lost 3 bases, leaving 8 bases of the junction unmatched. The CDR3 loop reads CASSLTPGLGQETQYF. CDR3 coding DNA: TGTGCCAGCAGCTTGACACCGGGACTAGGGCAAGAGACCCAGTACTTC.

The chain couples TRBV27 to TRBJ2-2; 8 bases line up with TRBD1. From germline, CDR1 is MNHEY and CDR2 SMNVEV (reference sequence). The CDR3 totals 14 residues. The trim removed 5 bases at V and 9 bases at J, leaving 8 bases unmatched. CDR3 sequence reads: CASSLTGGRRELFF. The CDR3 DNA is TGTGCCAGCAGTCTTACAGGGGGGCGAAGGGAGCTGTTTTTT.

V and J are TRBV5-8 and TRBJ2-3, with D maybe TRBD2 (5 bases). The germline gives CDR1 SGHTS, CDR2 YDEGEE. The CDR3 length is 15 residues. With 1 base removed from V and 0 bases from J, the gap between germline ends came to 9 bases. The CDR3 region is CASSLRGLSTDTQYF. CDR3 sequence (DNA): TGTGCCAGCAGCTTGCGAGGGCTCAGCACAGATACGCAGTATTTT.

This clone was recorded once. The rearrangement uses TRBV10-2 and TRBJ1-6; 8 bases are a match to TRBD1. The CDR3 contains 14 residues. Germline CDR1 and CDR2: WSHSY and SAAADI. With V trimmed by 10 bases and J by 7 bases, 9 bases remained unmatched. The CDR3 sequence is CATTIGDRNSPLHF. The CDR3 DNA follows: TGCGCCACGACCATCGGGGACAGGAATTCACCCCTCCACTTT.

V is TRBV27 and J is TRBJ2-1, with a weak D call TRBD2 (6 bases). Germline loops: CDR1 MNHEY, CDR2 SMNVEV (reference sequence). V was shortened by 3 bases and J by 10 bases, with 10 bases between the two germline ends. This CDR3 has 12 amino acids. The CDR3 region has the DNA TGTGCCAGCAGTTTCACCGGGGGAGAGCAGTTCTTC. Encoded protein: CASSFTGGEQFF.

The chain's CDR3 is CASSGWDSNSYEQYF. The CDR3 region has the DNA TGTGCCAGCAGCGGCTGGGACTCCAACTCCTACGAGCAGTACTTC. The chain is built from TRBV7-8 and TRBJ2-7, with D tentatively TRBD2 (6 bases). The CDR3 extends over 15 amino acids. In germline, CDR1 is SGHVS, CDR2 FQNEAQ. Deletions cut 5 bases from V and 0 bases from J, with 14 bases between.

J is TRBJ1-1 and V is TRBV30, with D uncertain. This CDR3 has 13 amino acids. Trimming cost V 0 bases and J 11 bases, with 16 bases left between them. Germline CDR1 reads GTSNPN; CDR2 reads SVGIG (reference sequence). CDR3 sequence: CAWSVHGIREAFF. The CDR3 nucleotides read TGTGCCTGGAGTGTACACGGAATACGGGAGGCTTTCTTT.

This sequence joins TRBV7-3 and TRBJ2-3; weak D call: TRBD1 (5 bases). CDR3 length: 13 residues. The V end lost 5 bases, the J end lost 6 bases, and 12 bases lay between the germline ends. Germline V lookup: CDR1 SGHTA, CDR2 FQGTGA. The CDR3 is CASSPVKGDTQYF. The CDR3 nucleotides are TGTGCCAGCAGCCCCGTCAAGGGGGATACGCAGTATTTT.

The sample holds one count of this clone. J is TRBJ1-5 and V is TRBV6-5, with 7 bases identical to TRBD1. V dropped 6 bases and J dropped 6; count of bases not matched to a gene: 8. Germline CDR1 is MNHEY and CDR2 is SVGAGI. There are 14 residues in the CDR3. CDR3: CASRRRQGTQPQHF. The CDR3 region has the DNA TGTGCCAGCAGACGACGACAGGGTACTCAGCCCCAGCATTTT.

V usage is TRBV19 and J usage is TRBJ2-7; 10 bases align to TRBD2. Germline CDR1 LNHDA, CDR2 SQIVND (reference sequence). J lost 5 bases, V lost 3 bases, and 10 bases had no gene match. CDR3 size: 16 residues. CDR3 in DNA: TGTGCCAGTAGTATTATGGCTAGCGGGAGTCCACACGAGCAGTACTTC. Translating gives CASSIMASGSPHEQYF.

The chain employs TRBV19 and TRBJ2-5; 8 positions match TRBD1. The V and J ends lost 5 bases and 5 bases, in that order; junction bases with no gene match: 16. This CDR3 is built from 17 residues. The V gene's germline CDR1 is LNHDA and CDR2 SQIVND (reference sequence). CDR3 bases: TGTGCCAGTAGTCGGGACCTTGTGACAGGGGCGCGGGAGACCCAGTACTTC. Translating it yields CASSRDLVTGARETQYF.

The chain carries TRBV2 and TRBJ2-1; TRBD2 matches 10 bases. This CDR3 is 17 amino acids long. V trimming: 4 bases; J trimming: 4 bases; junction bases outside the gene matches: 10. Per germline, CDR1 SNHLY and CDR2 FYNNEI. The CDR3 here is CASSVSSGRGGYNEQFF. As DNA, the CDR3 is TGTGCCAGCAGTGTTTCTAGCGGGAGAGGGGGATACAATGAGCAGTTCTTC.